This T cell receptor beta chain originates from a study of shared clonotypes between healthy human individuals. Study at large: Per donor, three plates held CD4 naive cells, three held CD4 memory, two held CD8 naive and one held CD8 memory.

CD4+ cell separation produced CD45RA+ naive and CD45RA-negative memory subsets. Regarding this clone: Its antigen is currently unknown.

The ends were cut back, 5 bases at V and 6 bases at J, with 13 bases in the middle. Germline lookup yields CDR1 SGHAT and CDR2 FQNNGV. The CDR3 has 13 residues. Study results and caveats: Memory subsets generally showed lower estimated richness than naive subsets.

Under the authors' procedure: Junction-only immunoSEQ data arrived without quality scores, meaning filtering differed. The protocol was immunoSEQ multiplex PCR, while the TCRdb copy is restricted to in-frame clones and leaves out a portion. V and J calls and clone size come straight from that table; D and trimming were deduced from the DNA. In the table there are over 1.5 million clones, 98% of which are singletons. Sample: naive CD4+ T cells sorted from blood. As to subset: CD45RA+ positively selected. The clonotype comes from a man younger than 45 in good health. The chain has TRBV11-2 and TRBJ2-5, with D uncertain. The CDR3 sequence: CASSPSLLQTQYF. CDR3 DNA sequence: TGTGCCAGCAGCCCGTCTTTGTTACAGACCCAGTACTTC.